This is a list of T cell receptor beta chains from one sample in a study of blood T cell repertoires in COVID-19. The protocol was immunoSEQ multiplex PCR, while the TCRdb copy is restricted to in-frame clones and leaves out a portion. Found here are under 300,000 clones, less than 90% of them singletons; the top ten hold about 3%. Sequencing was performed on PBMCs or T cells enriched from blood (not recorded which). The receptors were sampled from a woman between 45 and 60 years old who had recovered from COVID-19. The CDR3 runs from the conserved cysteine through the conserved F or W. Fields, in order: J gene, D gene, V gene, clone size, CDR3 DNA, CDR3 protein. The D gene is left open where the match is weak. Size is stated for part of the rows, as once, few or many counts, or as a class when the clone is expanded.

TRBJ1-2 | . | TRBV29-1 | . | TGCAGCGTTGGGAGTGGGAACTATGGCTACACCTTC | CSVGSGNYGYTF
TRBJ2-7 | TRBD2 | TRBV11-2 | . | TGTGCCAGCAGCTTAGATCGACTAGCGGGACGTCCCTACGAGCAGTACTTC | CASSLDRLAGRPYEQYF
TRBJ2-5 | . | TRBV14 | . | TGTGCCAGCAGCCGAAACGGCGGGGCGAGGGAGACCCAGTACTTC | CASSRNGGARETQYF
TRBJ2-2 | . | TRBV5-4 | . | TGTGCCAGCAGCTTGGTCTTGACCGGGGAGCTGTTTTTT | CASSLVLTGELFF
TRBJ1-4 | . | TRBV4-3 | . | TGCGCCAGCAGCCAACAGGGCGTCACTAATGAAAAACTGTTTTTT | CASSQQGVTNEKLFF
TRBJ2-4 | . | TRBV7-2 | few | TGTGCCAGCAGCTTAAAGACAGGTGGTGGGGTTGGAAACATTCAGTACTTC | CASSLKTGGGVGNIQYF
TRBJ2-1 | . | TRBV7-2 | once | TGTGCCAGCAGCGACCGGTGGGCCCATGAGCAGTTCTTC | CASSDRWAHEQFF
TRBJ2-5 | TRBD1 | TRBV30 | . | TGTGCCTGGAGTGTCGGACAGGGGACAGAGACCCAGTACTTC | CAWSVGQGTETQYF
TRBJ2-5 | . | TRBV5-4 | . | TGTGCCAGCAGCTTGAAGGGGGTCGAGACCCAGTACTTC | CASSLKGVETQYF
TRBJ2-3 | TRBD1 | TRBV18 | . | TGTGCCAGCTCACTCCTAACAGGGGGCACAGATACGCAGTATTTT | CASSLLTGGTDTQYF